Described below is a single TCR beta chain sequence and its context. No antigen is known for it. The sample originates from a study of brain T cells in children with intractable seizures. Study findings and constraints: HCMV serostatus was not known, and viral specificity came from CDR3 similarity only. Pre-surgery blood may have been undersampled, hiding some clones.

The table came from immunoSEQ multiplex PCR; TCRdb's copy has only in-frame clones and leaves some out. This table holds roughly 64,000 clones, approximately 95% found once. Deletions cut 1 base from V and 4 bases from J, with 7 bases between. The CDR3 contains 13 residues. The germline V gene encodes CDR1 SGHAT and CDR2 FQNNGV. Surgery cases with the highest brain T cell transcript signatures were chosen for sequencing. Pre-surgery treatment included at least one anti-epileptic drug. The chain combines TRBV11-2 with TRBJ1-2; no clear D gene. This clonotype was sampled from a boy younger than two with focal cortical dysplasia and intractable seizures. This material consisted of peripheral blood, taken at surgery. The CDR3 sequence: CASSLGGPYGYTF. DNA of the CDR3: TGTGCCAGCAGCTTAGGAGGGCCCTATGGCTACACCTTC.